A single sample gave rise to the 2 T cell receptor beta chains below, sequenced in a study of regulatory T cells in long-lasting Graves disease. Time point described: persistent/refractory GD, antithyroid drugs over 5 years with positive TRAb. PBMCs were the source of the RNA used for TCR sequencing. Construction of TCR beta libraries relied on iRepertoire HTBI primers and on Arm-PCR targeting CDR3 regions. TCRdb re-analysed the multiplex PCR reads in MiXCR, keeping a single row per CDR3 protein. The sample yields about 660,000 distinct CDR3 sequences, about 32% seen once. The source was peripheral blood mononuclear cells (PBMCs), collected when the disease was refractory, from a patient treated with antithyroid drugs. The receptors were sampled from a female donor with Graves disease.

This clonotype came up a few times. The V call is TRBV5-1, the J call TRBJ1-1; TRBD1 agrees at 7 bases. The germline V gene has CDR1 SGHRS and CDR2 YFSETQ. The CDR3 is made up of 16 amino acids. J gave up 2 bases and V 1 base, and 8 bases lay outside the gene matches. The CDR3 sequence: CASSLRPTGLNTEAFF. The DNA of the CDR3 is TGCGCCAGCAGCTTGAGACCGACAGGGCTAAACACTGAAGCTTTCTTT.

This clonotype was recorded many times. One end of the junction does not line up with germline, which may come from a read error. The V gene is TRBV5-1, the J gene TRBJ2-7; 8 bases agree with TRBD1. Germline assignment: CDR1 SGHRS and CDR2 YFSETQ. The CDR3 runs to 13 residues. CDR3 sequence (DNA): TGTGCCAGCAGTTTAGACAGGGGCTACGAGCAGTACTTC. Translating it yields CASSLDRGYEQYF.